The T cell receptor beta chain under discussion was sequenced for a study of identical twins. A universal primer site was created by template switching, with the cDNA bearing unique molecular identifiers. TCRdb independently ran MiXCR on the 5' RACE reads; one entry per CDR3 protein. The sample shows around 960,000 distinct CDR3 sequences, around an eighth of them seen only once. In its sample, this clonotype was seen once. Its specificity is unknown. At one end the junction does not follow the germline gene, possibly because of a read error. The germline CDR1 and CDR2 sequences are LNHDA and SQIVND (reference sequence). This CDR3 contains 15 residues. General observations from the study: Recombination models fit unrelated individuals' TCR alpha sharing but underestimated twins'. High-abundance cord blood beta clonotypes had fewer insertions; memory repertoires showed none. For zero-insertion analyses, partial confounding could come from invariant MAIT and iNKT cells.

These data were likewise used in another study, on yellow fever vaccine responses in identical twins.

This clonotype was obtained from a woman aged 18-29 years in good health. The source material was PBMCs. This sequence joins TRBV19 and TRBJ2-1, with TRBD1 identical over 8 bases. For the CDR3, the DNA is TGTGCCAGTAGAACCGGGACAGGCGTCACCAATGAGCAGTCCTTC. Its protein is CASRTGTGVTNEQSF.